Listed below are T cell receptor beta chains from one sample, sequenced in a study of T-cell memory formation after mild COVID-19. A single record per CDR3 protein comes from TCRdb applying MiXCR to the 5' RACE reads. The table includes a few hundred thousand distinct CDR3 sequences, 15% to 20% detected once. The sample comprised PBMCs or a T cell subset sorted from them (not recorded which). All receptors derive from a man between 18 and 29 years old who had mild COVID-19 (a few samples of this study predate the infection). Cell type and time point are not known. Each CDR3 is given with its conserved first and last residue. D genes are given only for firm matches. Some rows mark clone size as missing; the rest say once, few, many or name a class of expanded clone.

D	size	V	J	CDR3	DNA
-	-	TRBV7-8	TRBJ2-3	CASSDWTRGTLDTQYF	TGTGCCAGCAGCGACTGGACTAGGGGGACCTTGGATACGCAGTATTTT
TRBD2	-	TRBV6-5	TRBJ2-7	CASRPGTSIYEQYF	TGTGCCAGCAGACCCGGGACTAGTATCTACGAGCAGTACTTC
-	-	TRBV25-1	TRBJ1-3	CASSTGLGGNTIYF	TGTGCCAGCAGTACGGGCTTGGGTGGAAACACCATATATTTT
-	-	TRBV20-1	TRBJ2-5	CSAPQQGPLETQYF	TGCAGTGCCCCCCAACAGGGACCTCTCGAGACCCAGTACTTC
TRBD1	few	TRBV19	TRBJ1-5	CASSIDRDRVGQPQHF	TGTGCCAGTAGTATAGATCGGGACAGGGTTGGGCAGCCCCAGCATTTT
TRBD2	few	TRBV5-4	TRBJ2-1	CASSFGGGPLYNEQFF	TGTGCCAGCAGCTTCGGCGGGGGGCCACTTTACAATGAGCAGTTCTTC
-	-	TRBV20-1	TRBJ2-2	CSASWAPGELFF	TGCAGTGCTAGTTGGGCGCCCGGGGAGCTGTTTTTT
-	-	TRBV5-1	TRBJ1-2	CASSLAAGPKGGYTF	TGCGCCAGCAGCTTGGCCGCAGGACCGAAGGGTGGCTACACCTTC
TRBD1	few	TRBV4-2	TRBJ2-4	CASSQGTRDRGNIQYF	TGTGCCAGCAGCCAGGGAACCCGGGACAGGGGAAACATTCAGTACTTC
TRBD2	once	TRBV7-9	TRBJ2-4	CASSLAGRASGGLAKNIQYF	TGTGCCAGCAGCTTAGCAGGTCGGGCTAGCGGGGGGCTAGCCAAAAACATTCAGTACTTC
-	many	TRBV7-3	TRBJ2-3	CASSPLGWMNTQYF	TGTGCCAGCAGCCCGCTGGGATGGATGAATACGCAGTATTTT
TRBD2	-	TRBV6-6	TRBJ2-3	CASRGGSTSTDTQYF	TGTGCCAGCAGGGGGGGGAGTACTAGCACAGATACGCAGTATTTT
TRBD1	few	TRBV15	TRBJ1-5	CATSRDPIDRGRPNQPQHF	TGTGCCACCAGCAGAGACCCGATAGACAGGGGGCGCCCAAATCAGCCCCAGCATTTT
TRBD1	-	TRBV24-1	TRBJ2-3	CATSAGPSGGTQYF	TGTGCCACCAGTGCTGGACCTTCAGGGGGAACGCAGTATTTT
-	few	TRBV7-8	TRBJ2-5	CASHQGGRRETQYF	TGTGCCAGCCATCAGGGGGGTAGGCGAGAGACCCAGTACTTC
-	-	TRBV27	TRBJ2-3	CASSLSIGSTDTQYF	TGTGCCAGCAGTTTATCGATCGGGAGCACAGATACGCAGTATTTT
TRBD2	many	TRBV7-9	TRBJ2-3	CASSPLAAPADTQYF	TGTGCCAGCAGCCCGCTAGCGGCCCCCGCAGATACGCAGTATTTT
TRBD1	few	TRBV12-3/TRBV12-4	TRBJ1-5	CASSLPDRGRQPQHF	TGTGCCAGCAGTTTACCCGACAGGGGGCGACAGCCCCAGCATTTT
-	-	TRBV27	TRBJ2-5	CASSPSAAGHTQYF	TGTGCCAGCAGTCCCTCCGCGGCGGGGCATACCCAGTACTTC
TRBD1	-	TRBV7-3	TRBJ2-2	CASSSGQGVLFF	TGTGCCAGCAGCTCCGGACAGGGCGTGCTGTTTTTT
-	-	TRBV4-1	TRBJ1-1	CASSLSDWATEAFF	TGCGCCAGCAGCCTGAGCGATTGGGCGACTGAAGCTTTCTTT
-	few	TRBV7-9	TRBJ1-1	CASTRPGGRAEAFF	TGTGCCAGCACTCGTCCCGGGGGTAGGGCTGAAGCTTTCTTT
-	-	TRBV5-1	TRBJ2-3	CASSLYGDETDTQYF	TGCGCCAGCAGCTTGTACGGGGATGAAACAGATACGCAGTATTTT
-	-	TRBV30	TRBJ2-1	CAWRWGGRNEQFF	TGTGCCTGGCGGTGGGGGGGCCGAAATGAGCAGTTCTTC
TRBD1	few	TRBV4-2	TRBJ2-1	CASSTGQGSYNEQFF	TGTGCCAGCAGTACGGGACAGGGTTCCTACAATGAGCAGTTCTTC
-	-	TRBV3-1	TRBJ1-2	CASSLNGNPRNGYTF	TGTGCCAGCAGCCTTAACGGGAACCCGAGGAATGGCTACACCTTC
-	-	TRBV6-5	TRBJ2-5	CASSYKAGREPTQYF	TGTGCCAGCAGTTACAAGGCGGGGCGGGAACCGACCCAGTACTTC
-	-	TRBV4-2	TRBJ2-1	CASRGGRYEQFF	TGTGCCAGCAGGGGGGGGCGCTATGAGCAGTTCTTC
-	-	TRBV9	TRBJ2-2	CASSVEGGYTGELFF	TGTGCCAGCAGCGTAGAGGGGGGGTACACCGGGGAGCTGTTTTTT
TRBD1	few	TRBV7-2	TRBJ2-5	CASSFASDRGRETQYF	TGTGCCAGCAGCTTTGCCTCGGACAGGGGAAGGGAGACCCAGTACTTC
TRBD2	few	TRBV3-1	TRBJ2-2	CASSQLRRGGYTGELFF	TGTGCCAGCAGCCAGCTGCGGCGGGGGGGTTACACCGGGGAGCTGTTTTTT
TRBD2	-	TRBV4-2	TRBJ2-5	CASSQDWAGGLSKTQYF	TGTGCCAGCAGCCAAGATTGGGCGGGGGGGCTTAGTAAGACCCAGTACTTC
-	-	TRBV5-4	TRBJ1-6	CASSFGAGVLSPLHF	TGTGCCAGCAGCTTTGGAGCAGGGGTTCTTTCACCCCTCCACTTT
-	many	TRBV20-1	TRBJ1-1	CSALGGNTEAFF	TGCAGTGCTCTCGGCGGGAACACTGAAGCTTTCTTT
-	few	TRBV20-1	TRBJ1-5	CSAPTGGHQPQHF	TGCAGTGCTCCAACAGGCGGCCATCAGCCCCAGCATTTT
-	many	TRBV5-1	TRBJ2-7	CASSFGQRNYEQYF	TGCGCCAGCAGCTTTGGACAGCGCAACTACGAGCAGTACTTC
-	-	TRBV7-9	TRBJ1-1	CASSSRHFNTEAFF	TGTGCCAGCAGTTCCCGACACTTTAACACTGAAGCTTTCTTT
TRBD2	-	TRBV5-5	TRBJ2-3	CASTPRAAGGLQGTDTQYF	TGTGCCAGCACCCCGCGGGCAGCGGGGGGGCTTCAGGGCACAGATACGCAGTATTTT
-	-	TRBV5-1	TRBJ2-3	CASRGADTDTQYF	TGCGCCAGCAGGGGGGCAGACACAGATACGCAGTATTTT
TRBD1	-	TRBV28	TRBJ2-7	CASSLVAGGNPYEQYF	TGTGCCAGCAGTTTAGTAGCAGGGGGTAACCCCTACGAGCAGTACTTC